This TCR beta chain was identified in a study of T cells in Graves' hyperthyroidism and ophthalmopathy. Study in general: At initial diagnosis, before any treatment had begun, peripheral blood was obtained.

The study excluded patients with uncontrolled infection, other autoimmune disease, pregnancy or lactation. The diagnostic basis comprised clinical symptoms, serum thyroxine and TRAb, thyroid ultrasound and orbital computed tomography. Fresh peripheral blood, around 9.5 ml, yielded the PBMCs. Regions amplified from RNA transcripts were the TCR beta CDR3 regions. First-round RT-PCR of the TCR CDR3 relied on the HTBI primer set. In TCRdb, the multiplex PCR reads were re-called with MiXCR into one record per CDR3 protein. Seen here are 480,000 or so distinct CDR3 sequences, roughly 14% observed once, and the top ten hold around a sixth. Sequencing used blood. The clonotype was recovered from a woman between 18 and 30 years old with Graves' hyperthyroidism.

This chain's CDR3 is CASSVGTGGTYEQYV. The CDR3 nucleotides read TGTGCCAGCTCTGTTGGGACAGGGGGCACCTACGAGCAGTACGTC. The V call is TRBV18, the J call TRBJ2-7, with 12 nucleotides matching TRBD1. This CDR3 has 15 amino acids. The germline gives CDR1 KGHSH, CDR2 LQKENI. V trimming: 6 bases; J trimming: 2 bases; junction bases outside the gene matches: 5.